A selection of T cell receptor beta chains follows, all from one sample in a study of control samples from healthy donors and cancer patients. The repertoire was sequenced with immunoSEQ multiplex PCR; TCRdb's copy has only in-frame clones and lacks some. The table has 150,000 to 200,000 clones, about 92% seen once; the top ten hold roughly 1.3%. The specimen sequenced was blood. The receptors were sampled from a young man in good health. CDR3s include the opening cysteine and the closing phenylalanine or tryptophan. D genes are given only for firm matches. Size is omitted from some rows. Given values are once, few, many or a class for expanded clones.

CDR3aa	CDR3nt	abundance	d_gene	len	j_gene	v_gene
CASSVGGGQGNEKLFF	TGTGCCAGCAGCGTAGGAGGGGGGCAGGGAAATGAAAAACTGTTTTTT	.	.	16	TRBJ1-4	TRBV5-4
CASSWGNRGSEAFF	TGCGCCAGCAGCTGGGGGAACAGGGGATCTGAAGCTTTCTTT	.	TRBD1	14	TRBJ1-1	TRBV5-1
CASSVQSGGTYEQYF	TGTGCCAGCAGCGTACAAAGCGGGGGGACCTACGAGCAGTACTTC	once	TRBD2	15	TRBJ2-7	TRBV9
CASSLGGTSFYEQYF	TGTGCCAGCAGTTTAGGAGGGACTAGCTTTTACGAGCAGTACTTC	.	TRBD2	15	TRBJ2-7	TRBV27
CASSLAPSGRGPETQYF	TGTGCCAGCAGTTTAGCCCCTAGCGGGAGGGGCCCAGAGACCCAGTACTTC	once	TRBD2	17	TRBJ2-5	TRBV27
CASSDSTGGYNEQFF	TGTGCCAGCAGTGACTCGACAGGGGGCTACAATGAGCAGTTCTTC	many	TRBD1	15	TRBJ2-1	TRBV6-4
CASSPRQTNTGELFF	TGTGCCAGCAGCCCCCGACAGACGAACACCGGGGAGCTGTTTTTT	.	.	15	TRBJ2-2	TRBV5-5
CASSLSSKRGIQETQYF	TGTGCCAGCAGTCTGTCCTCTAAGCGGGGGATCCAAGAGACCCAGTACTTC	.	TRBD2	17	TRBJ2-5	TRBV9
CASSRLAGTETQYF	TGTGCCAGTAGTCGACTAGCGGGAACGGAGACCCAGTACTTC	once	TRBD2	14	TRBJ2-5	TRBV19
CASSPSTGEGTDTQYF	TGTGCCAGCAGCCCGAGCACAGGGGAGGGGACAGATACGCAGTATTTT	.	.	16	TRBJ2-3	TRBV5-4
CASRDGPSSNQPQHF	TGTGCCAGCAGAGACGGACCTTCAAGCAATCAGCCCCAGCATTTT	once	.	15	TRBJ1-5	TRBV6-4
CASSLLLAGADTQYF	TGTGCCAGCAGCTTGTTACTAGCGGGGGCAGATACGCAGTATTTT	.	TRBD2	15	TRBJ2-3	TRBV5-6
CASSLVTGEQYF	TGTGCCAGCAGCTTAGTGACCGGCGAGCAGTACTTC	.	.	12	TRBJ2-7	TRBV7-9
CASSPSGGADTQYF	TGTGCCAGCAGCCCCAGCGGGGGGGCAGATACGCAGTATTTT	few	TRBD2	14	TRBJ2-3	TRBV7-2
CAYGQGLGSPLHF	TGTGCCTATGGGCAGGGACTTGGTTCACCCCTCCACTTT	.	.	13	TRBJ1-6	TRBV30
CASSLQAGGRNNNEQFF	TGTGCCAGCTCGCTTCAGGCAGGGGGCCGTAACAACAATGAGCAGTTCTTC	.	TRBD1	17	TRBJ2-1	TRBV18
CASSSGWRDRGKYF	TGTGCCAGCAGTTCCGGCTGGAGGGACAGGGGGAAGTACTTC	.	TRBD1	14	TRBJ2-7	TRBV28
CAWSGGISYNSPLHF	TGTGCCTGGAGTGGGGGGATCTCCTATAATTCACCCCTCCACTTT	.	.	15	TRBJ1-6	TRBV30
CASSYSRQTGANVLTF	TGTGCCAGCAGTTACTCGAGGCAGACTGGGGCCAACGTCCTGACTTTC	.	.	16	TRBJ2-6	TRBV6-2/TRBV6-3
CASSDNLEETQYF	TGTGCCAGCAGTGATAACCTAGAAGAGACCCAGTACTTC	.	.	13	TRBJ2-5	TRBV2
CASSQRDSFQETQYF	TGTGCCAGCAGCCAACGAGACAGTTTCCAAGAGACCCAGTACTTC	.	.	15	TRBJ2-5	TRBV3-1/TRBV3-2
CSLRLRDRVVNEQFF	TGCAGCCTCCGACTCCGGGACAGGGTGGTCAATGAGCAGTTCTTC	.	TRBD1	15	TRBJ2-1	TRBV29-1
CATSDFSAEFEAFF	TGTGCCACCAGTGATTTTTCGGCAGAGTTTGAAGCTTTCTTT	.	.	14	TRBJ1-1	TRBV24-1
CAWTPSGSPLHF	TGTGCCTGGACTCCCTCAGGTTCACCCCTCCACTTT	.	.	12	TRBJ1-6	TRBV30
CASWGGGGAGNEQFF	TGTGCCAGCTGGGGGGGTGGTGGCGCGGGTAATGAGCAGTTCTTC	.	TRBD2	15	TRBJ2-1	TRBV28
CASSLVPGPNTGELFF	TGTGCCAGCAGCTTAGTTCCCGGACCGAACACCGGGGAGCTGTTTTTT	.	.	16	TRBJ2-2	TRBV7-6
CASSLKGWRGSGANVLTF	TGTGCCAGCAGCTTAAAGGGGTGGAGAGGCTCTGGGGCCAACGTCCTGACTTTC	.	.	18	TRBJ2-6	TRBV5-4
CASASIRAGDIYEQYF	TGTGCCAGTGCTAGTATACGAGCGGGAGACATTTACGAGCAGTACTTC	.	TRBD2	16	TRBJ2-7	TRBV19
CASSSGAYEQYF	TGTGCCAGCAGTTCCGGGGCCTACGAGCAGTACTTC	.	.	12	TRBJ2-7	TRBV5-4
CASRGTGTRDTQYF	TGTGCCAGCCGAGGGACAGGGACAAGAGATACGCAGTATTTT	.	TRBD1	14	TRBJ2-3	TRBV2
CASSPPVGGSYNEQFF	TGTGCCAGCTCACCACCGGTGGGAGGCTCCTACAATGAGCAGTTCTTC	.	.	16	TRBJ2-1	TRBV18